This T cell receptor (beta chain) derives from a study of CD8 T cells in Susac syndrome. CD8+ and CD4+ T cells taken from blood had their TCR beta sequenced. TEMRA cells underwent FACS enrichment and CD8+ and CD4+ T cells underwent negative isolation. Reverse transcription of roughly 0.5 to 1 ug RNA was carried out with random hexamers. Using its own MiXCR run on the immunoSEQ multiplex PCR reads, TCRdb lists one record per CDR3 protein. The sample lists 120,000 or so distinct CDR3 sequences; roughly 96% were seen once. The CDR3 is 14 amino acids. Per germline, CDR1 SGHTA and CDR2 FQGNSA. V was cut by 3 bases and J by 4 bases, with 10 bases left in between.

This receptor was taken from a human donor in good health. The sequencing sample was made of CD4+ T cells from PBMCs. The chain has TRBV7-2 and TRBJ2-1, with D unresolved. The CDR3 region is CASSFVGSYNEQFF. The CDR3 coding sequence is TGTGCCAGCAGCTTTGTCGGCAGTTACAATGAGCAGTTCTTC.